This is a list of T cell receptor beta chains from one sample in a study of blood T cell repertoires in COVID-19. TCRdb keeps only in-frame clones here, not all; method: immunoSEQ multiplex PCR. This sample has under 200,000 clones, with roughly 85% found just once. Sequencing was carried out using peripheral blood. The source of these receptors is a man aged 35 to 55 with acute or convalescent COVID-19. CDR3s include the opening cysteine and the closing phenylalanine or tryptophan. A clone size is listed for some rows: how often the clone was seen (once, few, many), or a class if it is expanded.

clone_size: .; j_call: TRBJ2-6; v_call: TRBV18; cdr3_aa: CASGTGANVLTF
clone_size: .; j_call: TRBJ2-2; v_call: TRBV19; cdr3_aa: CATAGTATGELFF
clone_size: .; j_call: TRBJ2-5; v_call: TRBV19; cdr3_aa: CASRMGQGKTQYF
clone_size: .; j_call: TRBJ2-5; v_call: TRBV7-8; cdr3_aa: CASRPDRTQETQYF
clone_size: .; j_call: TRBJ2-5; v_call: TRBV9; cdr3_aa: CASSGGTLHGMETQYF
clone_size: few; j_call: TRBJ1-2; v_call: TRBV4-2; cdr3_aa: CASRRQGADYGYTF
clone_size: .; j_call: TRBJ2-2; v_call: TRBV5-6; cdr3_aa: CASSLIRQGQNTGELFF
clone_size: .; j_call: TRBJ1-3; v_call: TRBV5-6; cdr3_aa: CASSLGQQLGNTIYF
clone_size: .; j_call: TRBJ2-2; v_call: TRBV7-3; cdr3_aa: CASSLTRTINTGELFF
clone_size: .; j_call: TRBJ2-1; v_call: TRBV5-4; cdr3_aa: CASSPVAGAYNEQFF
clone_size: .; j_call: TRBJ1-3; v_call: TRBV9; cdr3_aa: CASSSWTGSGNTIYF
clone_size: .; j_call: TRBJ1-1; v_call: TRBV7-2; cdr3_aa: CASRVTVNTEAFF
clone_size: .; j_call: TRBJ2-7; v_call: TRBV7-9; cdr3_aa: CASSLGGASYEQYF
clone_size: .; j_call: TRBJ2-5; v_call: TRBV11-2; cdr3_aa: CASTSDRGETQYF
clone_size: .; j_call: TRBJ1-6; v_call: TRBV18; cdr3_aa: CASSEDRGNSPLHF
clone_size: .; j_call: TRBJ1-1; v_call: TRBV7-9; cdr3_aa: CASSIQSGRNTEAFF
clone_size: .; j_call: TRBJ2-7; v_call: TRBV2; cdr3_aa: CASSPGTGREQYF
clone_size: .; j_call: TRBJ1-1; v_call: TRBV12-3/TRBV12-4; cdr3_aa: CASSWTGSEAFF
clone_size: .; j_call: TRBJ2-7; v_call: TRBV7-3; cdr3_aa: CASSVGTGSYEQYF
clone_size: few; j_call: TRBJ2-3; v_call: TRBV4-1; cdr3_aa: CASSQVLAGGTTDTQYF
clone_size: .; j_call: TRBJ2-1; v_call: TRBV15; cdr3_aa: CATSRDTDNEQFF
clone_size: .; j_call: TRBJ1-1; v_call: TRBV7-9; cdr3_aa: CASSPLSERARAFF
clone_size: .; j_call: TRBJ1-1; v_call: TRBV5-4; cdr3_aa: CASSLGQVNTEAFF
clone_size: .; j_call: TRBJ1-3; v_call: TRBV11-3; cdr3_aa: CASSPDGVISGNTIYF
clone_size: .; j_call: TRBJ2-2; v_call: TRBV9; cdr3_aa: CASSPRLAGGTTGELFF
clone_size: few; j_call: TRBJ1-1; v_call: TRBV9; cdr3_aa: CASSEVGLSAEAFF
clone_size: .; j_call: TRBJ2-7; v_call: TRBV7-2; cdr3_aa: CASSLTGPGDYEQYF
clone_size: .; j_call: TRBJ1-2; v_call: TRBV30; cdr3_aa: CAARRASYGYTF
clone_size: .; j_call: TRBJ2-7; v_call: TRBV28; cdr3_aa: CASSDSTTGGIYEQYF
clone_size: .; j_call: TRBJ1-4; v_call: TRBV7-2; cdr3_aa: CASSRLITGGEKLFF
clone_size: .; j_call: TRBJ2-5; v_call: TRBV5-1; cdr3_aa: CASSLALGLAGGPKTQYF
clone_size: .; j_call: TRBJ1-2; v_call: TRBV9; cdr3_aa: CASSGGQYGYTF
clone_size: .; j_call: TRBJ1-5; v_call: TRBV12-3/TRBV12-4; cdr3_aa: CASSLASFQPQHF
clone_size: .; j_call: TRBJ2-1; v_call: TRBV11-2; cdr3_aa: CASSLDPGPNEQFF
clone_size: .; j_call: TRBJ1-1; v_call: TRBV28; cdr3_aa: CASSWTANTEAFF
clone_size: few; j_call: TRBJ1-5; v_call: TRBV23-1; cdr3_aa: CASSHCDRGLHQPQHF
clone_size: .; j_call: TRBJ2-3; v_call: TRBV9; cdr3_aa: CASSVGRSFSTDTQYF
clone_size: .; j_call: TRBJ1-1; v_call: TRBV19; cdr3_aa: CASSIAVRDTTEAFF
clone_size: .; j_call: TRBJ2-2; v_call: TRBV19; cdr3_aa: CASSTVVAAVGELFF
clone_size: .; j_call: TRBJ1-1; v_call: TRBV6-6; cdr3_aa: CASSLRDNAEAFF
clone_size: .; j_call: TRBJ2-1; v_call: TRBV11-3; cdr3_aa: CASSSSGGVSYNEQFF
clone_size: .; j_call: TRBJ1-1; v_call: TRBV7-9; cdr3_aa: CASSQDSLNTEAFF
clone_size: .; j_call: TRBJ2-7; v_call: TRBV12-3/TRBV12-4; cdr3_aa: CASSPGGPWEQYF
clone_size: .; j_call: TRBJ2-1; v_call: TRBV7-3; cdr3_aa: CASSFGQAYNEQFF
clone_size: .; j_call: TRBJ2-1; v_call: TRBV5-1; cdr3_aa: CATALSPGGLNEQFF
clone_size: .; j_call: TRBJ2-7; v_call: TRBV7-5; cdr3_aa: CARPRASGETSSYEQYF
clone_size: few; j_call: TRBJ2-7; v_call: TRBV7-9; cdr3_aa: CASSSRVGQSQEEQYF
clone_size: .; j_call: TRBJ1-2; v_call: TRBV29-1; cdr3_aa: CSVVRDRDYGYTF
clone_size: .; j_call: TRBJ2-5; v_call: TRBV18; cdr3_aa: CASSQTGTGGLKTQYF
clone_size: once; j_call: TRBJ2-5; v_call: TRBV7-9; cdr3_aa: CASSARTRTGWETQYF
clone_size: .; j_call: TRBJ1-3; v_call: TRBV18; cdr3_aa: CASSSFRGQGSNTIYF
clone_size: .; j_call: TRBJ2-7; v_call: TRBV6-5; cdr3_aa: CASSYSEGSNEQYF
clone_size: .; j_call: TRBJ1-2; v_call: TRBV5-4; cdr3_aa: CASSLDRPYGYTF
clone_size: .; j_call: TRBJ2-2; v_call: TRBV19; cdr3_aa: CASSYLQAYTGELFF
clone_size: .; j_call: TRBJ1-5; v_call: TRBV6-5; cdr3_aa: CASSSGQGAAQPQHF
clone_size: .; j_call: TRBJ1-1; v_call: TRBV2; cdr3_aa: CASIERYTEAFF
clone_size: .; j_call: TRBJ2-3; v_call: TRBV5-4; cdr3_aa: CASSLVGRGGSTDTQYF
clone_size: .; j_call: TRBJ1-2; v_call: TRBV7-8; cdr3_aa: CASSLEIMGQGVGYTF